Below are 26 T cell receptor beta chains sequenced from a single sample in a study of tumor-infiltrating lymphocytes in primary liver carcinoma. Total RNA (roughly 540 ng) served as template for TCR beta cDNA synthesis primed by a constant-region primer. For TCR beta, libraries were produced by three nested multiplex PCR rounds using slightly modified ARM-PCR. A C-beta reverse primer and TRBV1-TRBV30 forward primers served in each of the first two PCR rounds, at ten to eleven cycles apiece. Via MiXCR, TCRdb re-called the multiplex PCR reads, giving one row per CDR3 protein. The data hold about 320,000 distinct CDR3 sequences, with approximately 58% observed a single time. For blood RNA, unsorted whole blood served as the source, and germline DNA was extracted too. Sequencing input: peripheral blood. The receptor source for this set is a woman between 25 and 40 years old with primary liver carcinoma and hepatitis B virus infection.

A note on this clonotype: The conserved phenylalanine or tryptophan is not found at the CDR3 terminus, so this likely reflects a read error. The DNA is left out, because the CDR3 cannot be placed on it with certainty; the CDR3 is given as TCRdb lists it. CDR3 amino acids: CASRQGHANTGELYL. The chain uses TRBV11-2 and TRBJ2-2; the table gives TRBD1 as D, unverified against the DNA. The CDR3 is 15 residues long, ends included. The V gene's germline CDR1 is SGHAT and CDR2 FQNNGV.

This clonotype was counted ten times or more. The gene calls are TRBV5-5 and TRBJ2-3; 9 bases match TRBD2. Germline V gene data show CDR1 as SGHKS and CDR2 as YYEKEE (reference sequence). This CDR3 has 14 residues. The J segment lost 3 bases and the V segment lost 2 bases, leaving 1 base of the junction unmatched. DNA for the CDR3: TGTGCCAGCAGCTTTAGCGGGAGTACAGATACGCAGTATTTT. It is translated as CASSFSGSTDTQYF.

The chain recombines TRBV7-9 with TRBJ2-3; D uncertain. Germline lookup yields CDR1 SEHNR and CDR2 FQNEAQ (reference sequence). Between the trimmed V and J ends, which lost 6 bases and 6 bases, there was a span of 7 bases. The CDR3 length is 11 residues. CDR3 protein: CASSMGDTQYF. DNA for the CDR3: TGTGCCAGCAGTATGGGGGATACGCAGTATTTT.

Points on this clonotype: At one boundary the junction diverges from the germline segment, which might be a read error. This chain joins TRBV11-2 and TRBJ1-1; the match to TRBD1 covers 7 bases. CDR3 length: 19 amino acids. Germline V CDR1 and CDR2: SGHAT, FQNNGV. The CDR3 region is CASSPAPDRHTRFFTEASF. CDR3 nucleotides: TGTGCCAGCAGCCCGGCCCCGGACAGGCATACGAGATTCTTCACTGAAGCTTCCTTT.

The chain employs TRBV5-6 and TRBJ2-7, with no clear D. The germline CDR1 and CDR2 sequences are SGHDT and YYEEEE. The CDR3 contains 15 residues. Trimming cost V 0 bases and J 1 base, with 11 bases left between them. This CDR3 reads CASSLEYGVSYEQYF. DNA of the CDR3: TGTGCCAGCAGCTTGGAATATGGGGTGTCCTACGAGCAGTACTTC.

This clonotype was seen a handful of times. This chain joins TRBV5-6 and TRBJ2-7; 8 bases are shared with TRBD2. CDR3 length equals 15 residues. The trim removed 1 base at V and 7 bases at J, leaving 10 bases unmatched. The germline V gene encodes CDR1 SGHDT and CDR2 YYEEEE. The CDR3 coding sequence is TGTGCCAGCAGCTTGTTCGCGGGAGGCCCTTTGGAGCAGTACTTC. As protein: CASSLFAGGPLEQYF. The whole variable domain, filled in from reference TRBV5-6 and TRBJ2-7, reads DAGVTQSPTHLIKTRGQQVTLRCSPKSGHDTVSWYQQALGQGPQFIFQYYEEEERQRGNFPDRFSGHQFPNYSSELNVNALLLGDSALYLCASSLFAGGPLEQYFGPGTRLTVT.

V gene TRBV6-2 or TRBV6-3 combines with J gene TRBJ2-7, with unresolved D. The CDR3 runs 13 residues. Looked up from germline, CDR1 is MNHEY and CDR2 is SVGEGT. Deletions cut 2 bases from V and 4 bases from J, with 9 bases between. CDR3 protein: CASSYGMPYEQYF. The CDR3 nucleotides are TGTGCCAGCAGTTACGGTATGCCGTACGAGCAGTACTTC.

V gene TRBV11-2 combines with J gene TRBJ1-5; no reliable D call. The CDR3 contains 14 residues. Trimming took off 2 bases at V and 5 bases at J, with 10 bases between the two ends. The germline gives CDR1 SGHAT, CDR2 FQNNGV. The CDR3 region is CASSLLGADQPQHF. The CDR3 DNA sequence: TGTGCCAGCAGCTTACTGGGCGCTGATCAGCCCCAGCATTTT.

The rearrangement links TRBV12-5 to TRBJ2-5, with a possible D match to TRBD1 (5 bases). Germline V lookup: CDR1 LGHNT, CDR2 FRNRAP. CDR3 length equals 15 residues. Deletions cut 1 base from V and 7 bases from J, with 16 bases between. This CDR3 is CASGLAANRSGTQYF. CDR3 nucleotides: TGTGCTAGTGGTTTGGCCGCGAACAGGTCCGGGACCCAGTACTTC.

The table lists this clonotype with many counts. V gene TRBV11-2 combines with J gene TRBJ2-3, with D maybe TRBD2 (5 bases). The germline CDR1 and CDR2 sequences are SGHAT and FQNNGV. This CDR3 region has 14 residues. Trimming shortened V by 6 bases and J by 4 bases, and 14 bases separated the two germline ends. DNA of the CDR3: TGTGCCAGCAGAGTATACCCCGGGGCAGATACGCAGTATTTT. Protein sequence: CASRVYPGADTQYF.

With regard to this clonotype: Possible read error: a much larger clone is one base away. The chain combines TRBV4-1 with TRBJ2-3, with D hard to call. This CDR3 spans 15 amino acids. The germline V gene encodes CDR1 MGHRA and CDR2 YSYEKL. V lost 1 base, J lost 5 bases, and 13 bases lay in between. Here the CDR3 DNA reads TGCGCCAGCAGCCAAGCCCCAGCTTCCAGAGATACGCAGTATTTT. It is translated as CASSQAPASRDTQYF.

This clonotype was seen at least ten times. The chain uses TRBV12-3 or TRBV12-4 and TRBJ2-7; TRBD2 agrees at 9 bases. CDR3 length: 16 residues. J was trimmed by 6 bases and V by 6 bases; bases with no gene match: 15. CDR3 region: CASSPSGDSGRSEQYF. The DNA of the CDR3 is TGTGCCAGCAGCCCCTCCGGTGATAGCGGGAGAAGCGAGCAGTACTTC.

CDR3 nucleotides: TGCGCCAGCAGTGTCCTCGGGGGAGTGGGCAAAAACATTCAGTACTTC. Its translation: CASSVLGGVGKNIQYF. The chain employs TRBV10-2 and TRBJ2-4, with D possibly being TRBD2 (6 bases). V was cut by 4 bases and J by 3 bases, with 16 bases left in between. The CDR3 consists of 16 residues. Germline CDR1 WSHSY, CDR2 SAAADI.

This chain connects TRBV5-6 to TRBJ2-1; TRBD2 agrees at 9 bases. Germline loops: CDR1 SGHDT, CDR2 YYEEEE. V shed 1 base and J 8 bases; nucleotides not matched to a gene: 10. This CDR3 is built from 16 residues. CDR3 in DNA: TGTGCCAGCAGCTTGTCGGGTAGCGGGAGACTTTATGAGCAGTTCTTC. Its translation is CASSLSGSGRLYEQFF.

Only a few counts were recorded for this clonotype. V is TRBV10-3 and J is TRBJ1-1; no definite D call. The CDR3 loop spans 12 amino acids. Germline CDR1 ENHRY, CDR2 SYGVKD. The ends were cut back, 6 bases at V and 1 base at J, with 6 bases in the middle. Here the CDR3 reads CAIRSGNTEAFF. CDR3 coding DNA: TGTGCCATCAGATCAGGGAACACTGAAGCTTTCTTT.

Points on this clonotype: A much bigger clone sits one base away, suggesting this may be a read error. The CDR3 region is CASYGSRETQYF. DNA of the CDR3: TGTGCCAGCTATGGCAGCCGAGAGACCCAGTACTTC. V and J are TRBV6-6 and TRBJ2-5; D call uncertain. Germline loops: CDR1 MNHNY, CDR2 SVGAGI (reference sequence). V gave up 8 bases and J gave up 4 bases, with 11 bases separating them. The CDR3 sequence is 12 residues long.

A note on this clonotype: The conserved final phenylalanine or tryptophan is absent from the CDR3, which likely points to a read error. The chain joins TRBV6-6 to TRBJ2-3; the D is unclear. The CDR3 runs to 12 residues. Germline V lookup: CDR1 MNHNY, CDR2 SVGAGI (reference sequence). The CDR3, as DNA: TGTACCAGCAGTTACGGGCGGGATACGCAGTATCTT. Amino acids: CTSSYGRDTQYL.

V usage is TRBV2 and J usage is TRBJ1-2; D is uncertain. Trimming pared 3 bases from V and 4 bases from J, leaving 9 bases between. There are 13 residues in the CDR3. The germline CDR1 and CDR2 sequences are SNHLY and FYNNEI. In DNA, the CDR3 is TGTGCCAGCAGTGACCCCATCTCCTATGGCTACACCTTC. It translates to CASSDPISYGYTF. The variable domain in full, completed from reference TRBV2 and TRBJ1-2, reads EPEVTQTPSHQVTQMGQEVILRCVPISNHLYFYWYRQILGQKVEFLVSFYNNEISEKSEIFDDQFSVERPDGSNFTLKIRSTKLEDSAMYFCASSDPISYGYTFGSGTRLTVV.

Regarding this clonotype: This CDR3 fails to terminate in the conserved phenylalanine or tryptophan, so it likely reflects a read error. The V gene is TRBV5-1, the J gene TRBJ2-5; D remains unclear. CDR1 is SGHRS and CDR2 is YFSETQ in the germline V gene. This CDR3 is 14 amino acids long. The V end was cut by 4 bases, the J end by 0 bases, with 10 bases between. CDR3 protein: CASSPLINQETQYL. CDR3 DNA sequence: TGCGCCAGCAGCCCGCTAATAAACCAAGAGACCCAGTACCTC.

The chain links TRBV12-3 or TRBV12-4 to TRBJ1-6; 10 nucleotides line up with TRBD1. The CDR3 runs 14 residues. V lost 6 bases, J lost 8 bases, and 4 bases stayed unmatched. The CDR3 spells CASSPGTGDSPLHF. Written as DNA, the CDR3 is TGTGCCAGCAGCCCCGGGACAGGGGATTCACCCCTCCACTTT.

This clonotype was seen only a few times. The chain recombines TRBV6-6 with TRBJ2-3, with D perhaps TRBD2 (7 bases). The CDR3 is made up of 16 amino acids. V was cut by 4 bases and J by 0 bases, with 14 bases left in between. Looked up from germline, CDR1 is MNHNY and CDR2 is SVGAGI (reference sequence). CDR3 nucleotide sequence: TGTGCCAGCAGTTGGGGGGGCGTAAGGAGCACAGATACGCAGTATTTT. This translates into CASSWGGVRSTDTQYF.

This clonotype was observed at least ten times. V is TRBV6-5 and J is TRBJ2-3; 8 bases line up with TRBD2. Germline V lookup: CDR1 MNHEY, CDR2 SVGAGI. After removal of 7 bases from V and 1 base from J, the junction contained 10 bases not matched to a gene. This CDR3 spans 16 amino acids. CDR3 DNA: TGTGCCAGCACCCCCTCAGCGGGAGATCGCACAGATACGCAGTATTTT. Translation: CASTPSAGDRTDTQYF.

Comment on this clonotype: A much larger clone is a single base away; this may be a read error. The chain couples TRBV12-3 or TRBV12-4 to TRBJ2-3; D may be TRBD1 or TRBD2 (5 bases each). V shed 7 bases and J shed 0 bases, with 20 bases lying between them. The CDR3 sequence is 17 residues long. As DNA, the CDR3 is TGTGCCAGCAATCCACGATGGGGGACCTTTAGCACAGATACGCAGTATTTT. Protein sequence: CASNPRWGTFSTDTQYF.

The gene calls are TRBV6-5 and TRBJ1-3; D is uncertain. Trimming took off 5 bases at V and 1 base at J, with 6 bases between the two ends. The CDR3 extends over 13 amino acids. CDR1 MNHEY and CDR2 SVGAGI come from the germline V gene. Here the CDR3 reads CASSAGSGNTIYF. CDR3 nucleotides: TGTGCCAGCAGTGCGGGATCTGGAAACACCATATATTTT.

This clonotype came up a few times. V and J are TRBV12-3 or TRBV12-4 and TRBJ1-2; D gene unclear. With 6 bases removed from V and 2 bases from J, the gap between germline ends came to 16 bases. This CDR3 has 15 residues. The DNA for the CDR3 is TGTGCCAGCAGGGTTTCGCGGGCGGGAAACTATGGCTACACCTTC. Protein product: CASRVSRAGNYGYTF.

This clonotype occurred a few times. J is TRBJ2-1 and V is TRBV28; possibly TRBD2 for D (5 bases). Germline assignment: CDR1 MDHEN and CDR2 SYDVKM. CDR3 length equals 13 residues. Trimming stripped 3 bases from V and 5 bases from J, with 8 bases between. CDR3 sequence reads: CASSLLANNEQFF. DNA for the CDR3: TGTGCCAGCAGTTTGTTAGCGAACAATGAGCAGTTCTTC.